A single sample is the source of the 32 T cell receptor beta chains below, sequenced in a study of blood T cell repertoires in COVID-19. The data were produced by immunoSEQ multiplex PCR, yet TCRdb's version contains in-frame clones alone and is incomplete. The data hold about 120,000 clones, with more than 75% observed a single time. Input material: peripheral blood. The receptors originated from a man between 60 and 75 years old with acute or convalescent COVID-19.

CDR3: CASSPPSGAYNEQFF. In DNA form, the CDR3 reads TGTGCCAGCTCACCACCGAGCGGGGCCTACAATGAGCAGTTCTTC. V is TRBV18 and J is TRBJ2-1, with TRBD2 identical over 7 bases. The germline gives CDR1 KGHSH, CDR2 LQKENI. V lost 0 bases and J lost 2; bases outside the gene matches: 1. CDR3 length: 15 residues.

The chain links TRBV7-2 to TRBJ2-1; 11 positions agree with TRBD2. V shed 6 bases and J 6 bases; nucleotides not matched to a gene: 10. CDR1 SGHTA and CDR2 FQGNSA come from the germline V gene. This CDR3 has 16 residues. The CDR3 sequence is CASRGMGSGRANEQFF. The CDR3 bases are TGTGCCAGCAGGGGGATGGGTAGCGGGAGGGCCAATGAGCAGTTCTTC.

The rearrangement links TRBV9 to TRBJ2-2, with 13 bases matching TRBD2. The germline gives CDR1 SGDLS, CDR2 YYNGEE. V lost 3 bases, J lost 5 bases, and 10 bases stayed unmatched. The CDR3 sequence is 18 residues long. CDR3 loop: CASSAHRTSGRATGELFF. CDR3 coding DNA: TGTGCCAGCAGCGCGCATCGGACTAGCGGGAGAGCGACCGGGGAGCTGTTTTTT.

The chain links TRBV2 to TRBJ2-2, with 10 bases that match TRBD1. The J segment lost 7 bases and the V segment lost 4 bases, leaving 0 bases of the junction unmatched. Germline-derived CDR1 and CDR2 are SNHLY and FYNNEI. The CDR3 covers 13 residues. CDR3 sequence: CASSGTGGGELFF. The CDR3 DNA reads as TGTGCCAGCAGTGGGACAGGGGGCGGGGAGCTGTTTTTT.

The gene calls are TRBV11-2 and TRBJ2-5; 10 bases are a match to TRBD1. CDR1 and CDR2 (germline): SGHAT, FQNNGV. J lost 3 bases, V lost 4 bases, and 11 bases had no gene match. The CDR3 runs to 17 residues. The CDR3 nucleotides are TGTGCCAGCAGCTCCCCCCGACAGGGGGCGACGAAAGAGACCCAGTACTTC. Translation: CASSSPRQGATKETQYF.

V is TRBV27 and J is TRBJ2-1; D is unresolved. CDR1 is MNHEY, CDR2 SMNVEV, per germline (reference sequence). Deletions cut 5 bases from V and 1 base from J, with 12 bases between. The CDR3 spans 15 residues. Here the CDR3 reads CASSPLGPSYNEQFF. The DNA for the CDR3 is TGTGCCAGCAGTCCCCTTGGGCCTTCCTACAATGAGCAGTTCTTC.

This clone was recorded only once. The chain is built from TRBV5-1 and TRBJ2-2; 8 bases match TRBD2. CDR3 length: 19 residues. In germline, CDR1 is SGHRS, CDR2 YFSETQ. V shed 0 bases, J shed 7 bases, and the junction held 17 bases outside the gene matches. In nucleotides, the CDR3 is TGCGCCAGCAGCTTGGGGGGACTAGGCTTCTCGGCAGGTGGCGGGGAGCTGTTTTTT. Its translation: CASSLGGLGFSAGGGELFF.

V usage is TRBV19 and J usage is TRBJ2-5; 7 nucleotides match TRBD1. CDR1 and CDR2 (germline): LNHDA, SQIVND (reference sequence). The CDR3 is 14 residues long. Trimming removed 8 bases from V and 3 bases from J; junction bases left unmatched: 9. DNA for the CDR3: TGTGCCAGTGGAACCGACAGGGCGAAAGAGACCCAGTACTTC. It yields the protein CASGTDRAKETQYF. Using reference TRBV19 and TRBJ2-5 for the parts outside the CDR3, the full variable domain is DGGITQSPKYLFRKEGQNVTLSCEQNLNHDAMYWYRQDPGQGLRLIYYSQIVNDFQKGDIAEGYSVSREKKESFPLTVTSAQKNPTAFYLCASGTDRAKETQYFGPGTRLLVL.

V and J are TRBV29-1 and TRBJ2-7; D is uncertain. Germline assignment: CDR1 SQVTM and CDR2 ANQGSEA. This CDR3 comprises 13 residues. The ends were cut back, 5 bases at V and 2 bases at J, with 13 bases in the middle. The DNA of the CDR3 is TGCAGCGTTAGACTCCCAGCGACCTACGAGCAGTACTTC. Translation: CSVRLPATYEQYF.

CDR3 region: CASTHGTGTGVSSGANVLTF. The DNA for the CDR3 is TGTGCCAGCACCCACGGCACCGGGACAGGGGTCTCCTCTGGGGCCAACGTCCTGACTTTC. This chain links TRBV21-1 with TRBJ2-6; whether TRBD1, the table's D call, matches the DNA was not checked. TRBV21-1 is listed as a pseudogene. The length of the CDR3 is 20 residues.

This chain links TRBV11-1 with TRBJ1-1; TRBD1 agrees at 7 bases. The germline V gene has CDR1 SGHAT and CDR2 FQDESV (reference sequence). With V trimmed by 5 bases and J by 0 bases, 3 bases remained unmatched. This CDR3 region has 14 residues. The CDR3, as DNA: TGTGCCAGCAGCCAAGGGACAGTGAACACTGAAGCTTTCTTT. It is translated as CASSQGTVNTEAFF. Complete variable domain (other parts from reference TRBV11-1 and TRBJ1-1): EAEVAQSPRYKITEKSQAVAFWCDPISGHATLYWYRQILGQGPELLVQFQDESVVDDSQLPKDRFSAERLKGVDSTLKIQPAELGDSAMYLCASSQGTVNTEAFFGQGTRLTVV.

The rearrangement joins TRBV29-1 to TRBJ2-1, with D maybe TRBD2 (6 bases). CDR1 is SQVTM and CDR2 is ANQGSEA in the germline V gene. The CDR3 runs to 13 residues. Trimming shortened V by 5 bases and J by 7 bases, and 15 bases separated the two germline ends. The CDR3 loop is CSVTDPEGNEQFF. CDR3 nucleotides: TGCAGCGTTACCGACCCGGAGGGAAATGAGCAGTTCTTC.

The chain joins TRBV7-6 to TRBJ2-7; possibly TRBD2 for D (5 bases). CDR3 size: 15 residues. Between the trimmed V and J ends, which lost 0 bases and 0 bases, there was a span of 9 bases. Germline V gene data show CDR1 as SGHVS and CDR2 as FNYEAQ. This CDR3 is CASSLASGFSYEQYF. The CDR3 nucleotides are TGTGCCAGCAGCTTAGCCTCGGGATTCTCCTACGAGCAGTACTTC. The complete variable domain, with remaining parts taken from reference TRBV7-6 and TRBJ2-7, reads GAGVSQSPRYKVTKRGQDVALRCDPISGHVSLYWYRQALGQGPEFLTYFNYEAQQDKSGLPNDRFSAERPEGSISTLTIQRTEQRDSAMYRCASSLASGFSYEQYFGPGTRLTVT.

CDR3 in amino acids: CASSIVTGELFF. CDR3 coding DNA: TGTGCCAGTAGTATTGTAACCGGGGAGCTGTTTTTT. This chain connects TRBV19 to TRBJ2-2; D not certain. CDR1 LNHDA and CDR2 SQIVND come from the germline V gene (reference sequence). V was cut by 3 bases and J by 5 bases, with 4 bases left in between. CDR3 length equals 12 residues.

CDR3 DNA sequence: TGTGCCAGTAGTATAAATCGGGGGGATCAGCCCCAGCATTTT. Translating gives CASSINRGDQPQHF. The gene calls are TRBV19 and TRBJ1-5, with D possibly TRBD1 on 5 matching bases. CDR1 LNHDA and CDR2 SQIVND come from the germline V gene (reference sequence). The CDR3 has 14 amino acids. Deletions cut 2 bases from V and 5 bases from J, with 10 bases between.

The genes are TRBV28 and TRBJ1-1, with a weak D call TRBD1 (6 bases). The V end was cut by 6 bases, the J end by 3 bases, with 14 bases between. The length of the CDR3 is 14 residues. The germline V gene has CDR1 MDHEN and CDR2 SYDVKM. The CDR3 reads CASRLTGRDTEAFF. The CDR3 bases are TGTGCCAGCAGGTTGACAGGACGCGACACTGAAGCTTTCTTT.

The genes are TRBV3-1 (or the pseudogene TRBV3-2) and TRBJ2-5; D remains ambiguous. This CDR3 has 12 residues. Trimming removed 3 bases from V and 5 bases from J, with 7 bases in between. Looked up from germline, CDR1 is LGHDT and CDR2 is YNNKEL (reference sequence). The CDR3 is CASSHLEETQYF. DNA for the CDR3: TGTGCCAGCAGCCATTTAGAGGAGACCCAGTACTTC.

The chain joins TRBV19 to TRBJ1-2, with D perhaps matching TRBD1 (5 bases). The CDR3 runs to 14 residues. Germline CDR1 reads LNHDA; CDR2 reads SQIVND (reference sequence). V was cut by 3 bases and J by 4 bases, with 12 bases left in between. DNA of the CDR3: TGTGCCAGTAGTATGCCCGACAGCGCCTATGGCTACACCTTC. As protein: CASSMPDSAYGYTF.

The rearrangement uses TRBV9 and TRBJ2-7, with 7 bases matching TRBD1. Germline V gene data show CDR1 as SGDLS and CDR2 as YYNGEE. The CDR3 is 14 residues long. J lost 1 base, V lost 3 bases, and 4 bases had no gene match. CDR3 in DNA: TGTGCCAGCAGCGAGGGGGACAGTTCCTACGAGCAGTACTTC. Translating it yields CASSEGDSSYEQYF.

This clone has a single count. The CDR3 DNA follows: TGTGCCAGCAGGGAGGGCGGGAGCTACAATGAGCAGTTCTTC. Protein: CASREGGSYNEQFF. V gene TRBV7-2 combines with J gene TRBJ2-1; 7 bases align to TRBD2. With V trimmed by 6 bases and J by 3 bases, 5 bases remained unmatched. From germline, CDR1 is SGHTA and CDR2 FQGNSA. The CDR3 is made up of 14 amino acids.

The chain recombines TRBV4-2 with TRBJ2-2; D possibly corresponds to TRBD1 (7 bases). This CDR3 contains 17 residues. CDR1 is LGHNA, CDR2 YNFKEQ, per germline. Trimming removed 0 bases at V and 3 bases at J, with 14 bases between. CDR3 protein: CASSQERGRGDTGELFF. DNA for the CDR3: TGTGCCAGCAGCCAAGAACGGGGCAGGGGGGACACCGGGGAGCTGTTTTTT.

The chain has TRBV5-1 and TRBJ2-1, with 13 bases matching TRBD2. Trimming cost V 3 bases and J 12 bases; bases outside gene matches: 6. There are 14 residues in the CDR3. CDR1 and CDR2 from the germline V gene are SGHRS and YFSETQ. CDR3: CASSSGLAGARQFF. DNA of the CDR3: TGCGCCAGCAGCTCTGGACTAGCGGGAGCTCGGCAGTTCTTC.

The chain recombines TRBV2 with TRBJ1-1; D gene uncertain. The CDR3 is made up of 14 amino acids. Trimming removed 0 bases from V and 5 bases from J, with 10 bases in between. Germline V gene sequence: CDR1 SNHLY, CDR2 FYNNEI. CDR3 nucleotides: TGTGCCAGCAGTGAAGCGCTCCTTCTAACTGAAGCTTTCTTT. Translating it yields CASSEALLLTEAFF.

CDR3 amino acids: CAISESRREVTGELFF. The CDR3 DNA is TGTGCCATCAGTGAGTCGAGGAGGGAAGTCACCGGGGAGCTGTTTTTT. The rearrangement links TRBV10-3 to TRBJ2-2, with D tentatively TRBD2 (6 bases). The length of the CDR3 is 16 residues. V was clipped by 0 bases and J by 4 bases, with 12 bases between them. Germline-derived CDR1 and CDR2 are ENHRY and SYGVKD.

The chain couples TRBV6-2 or TRBV6-3 to TRBJ2-7; 7 bases map to TRBD2. From germline, CDR1 is MNHEY and CDR2 SVGEGT. The CDR3 spans 16 residues. V gave up 5 bases and J gave up 4 bases; unmatched junction bases: 14. The CDR3 bases are TGTGCCAGCAGTCGAAACCGGGAGGCTTTCGGGTACGAGCAGTACTTC. Its translation: CASSRNREAFGYEQYF.

V gene TRBV5-5 combines with J gene TRBJ2-1; TRBD1 matches at 9 bases. CDR1 is SGHKS and CDR2 is YYEKEE in the germline V gene (reference sequence). The trim removed 5 bases at V and 8 bases at J, leaving 14 bases unmatched. The CDR3 has 16 residues. The CDR3 nucleotides are TGTGCCAGCAGTCGGGATCCCGGGACAGGGTTTGATGAGCAGTTCTTC. Amino acid sequence: CASSRDPGTGFDEQFF.

This chain joins TRBV5-5 and TRBJ2-7, with a tentative D call TRBD2 (6 bases). The CDR3 totals 15 residues. Germline values: CDR1 SGHKS, CDR2 YYEKEE (reference sequence). V was shortened by 0 bases and J by 4 bases, with 14 bases between the two germline ends. CDR3 loop: CASSLEGGFGYEQYF. CDR3 DNA sequence: TGTGCCAGCAGCTTGGAAGGAGGGTTTGGGTACGAGCAGTACTTC.

The chain links TRBV4-3 to TRBJ1-1, with D possibly TRBD1 on 5 matching bases. The CDR3 has 14 amino acids. V was clipped by 1 base and J by 5 bases, with 11 bases between them. CDR1 and CDR2 (germline): LGHNA, YSLEER. The CDR3 sequence is CASSQVGAGTEAFF. The DNA of the CDR3 is TGCGCCAGCAGCCAAGTTGGGGCGGGAACTGAAGCTTTCTTT.

The genes are TRBV29-1 and TRBJ1-2; D unclear. The germline V gene has CDR1 SQVTM and CDR2 ANQGSEA. With 5 bases removed from V and 3 bases from J, the gap between germline ends came to 13 bases. This CDR3 spans 13 amino acids. CDR3 loop: CSVNRGEHYGYTF. The CDR3 nucleotides read TGCAGCGTTAATCGGGGAGAACACTATGGCTACACCTTC.

This sequence joins TRBV10-3 and TRBJ2-7; 8 bases match TRBD2. The V segment lost 4 bases and the J segment 4 bases; nucleotides outside the gene matches: 6. The germline gives CDR1 ENHRY, CDR2 SYGVKD. This CDR3 comprises 14 residues. CDR3 nucleotide sequence: TGTGCCATCAGTGGGGGGCTAGCGGGTTACGAGCAGTACTTC. Its protein is CAISGGLAGYEQYF.

The chain employs TRBV9 and TRBJ2-1; TRBD2 matches at 9 bases. The ends lost 0 bases at V and 6 bases at J; junction bases unmatched: 10. CDR3 length equals 17 residues. Per germline, CDR1 SGDLS and CDR2 YYNGEE. CDR3 region: CASSVGVGGRGFNEQFF. The CDR3 region has the DNA TGTGCCAGCAGCGTAGGGGTCGGCGGGAGGGGATTCAATGAGCAGTTCTTC.

The chain joins TRBV28 to TRBJ1-1, with D uncertain. Trimming removed 3 bases at V and 2 bases at J, with 13 bases between. The CDR3 contains 15 residues. The germline CDR1 and CDR2 sequences are MDHEN and SYDVKM. CDR3 residues: CASSFRGSVNTEAFF. The CDR3 nucleotides are TGTGCCAGCAGTTTTCGGGGATCGGTAAACACTGAAGCTTTCTTT.